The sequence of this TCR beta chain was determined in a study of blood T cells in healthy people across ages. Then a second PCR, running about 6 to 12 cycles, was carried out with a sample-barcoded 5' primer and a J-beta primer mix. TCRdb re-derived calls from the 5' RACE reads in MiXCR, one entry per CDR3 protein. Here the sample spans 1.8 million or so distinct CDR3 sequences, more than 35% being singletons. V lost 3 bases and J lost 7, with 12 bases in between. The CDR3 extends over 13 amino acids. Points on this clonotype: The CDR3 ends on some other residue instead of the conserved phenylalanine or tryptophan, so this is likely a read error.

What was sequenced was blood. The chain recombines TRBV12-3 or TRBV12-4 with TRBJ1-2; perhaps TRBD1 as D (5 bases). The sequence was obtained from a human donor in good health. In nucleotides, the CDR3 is TGTGCCAGCAGTTTCGGGGGATTAGGTGGCTACACCGTC. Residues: CASSFGGLGGYTV.